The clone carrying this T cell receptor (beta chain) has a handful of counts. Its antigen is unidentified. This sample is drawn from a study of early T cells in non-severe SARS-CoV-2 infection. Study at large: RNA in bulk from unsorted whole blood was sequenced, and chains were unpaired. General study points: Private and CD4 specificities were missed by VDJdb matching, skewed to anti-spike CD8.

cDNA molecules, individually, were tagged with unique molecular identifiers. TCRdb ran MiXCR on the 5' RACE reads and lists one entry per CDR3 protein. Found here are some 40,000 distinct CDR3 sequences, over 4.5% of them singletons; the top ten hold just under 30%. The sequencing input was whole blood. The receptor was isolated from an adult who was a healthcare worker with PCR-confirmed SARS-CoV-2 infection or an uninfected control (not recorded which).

CDR3 bases: TGTGCCAGCAGCATGACGGGAAGCTCCTACAATGAGCAGTTCTTC. It translates to CASSMTGSSYNEQFF. The gene calls are TRBV6-5 and TRBJ2-1; the D gene is possibly TRBD2 (5 bases). CDR1 and CDR2 (germline): MNHEY, SVGAGI. Trimming stripped 6 bases from V and 0 bases from J, with 12 bases between. This CDR3 spans 15 amino acids.